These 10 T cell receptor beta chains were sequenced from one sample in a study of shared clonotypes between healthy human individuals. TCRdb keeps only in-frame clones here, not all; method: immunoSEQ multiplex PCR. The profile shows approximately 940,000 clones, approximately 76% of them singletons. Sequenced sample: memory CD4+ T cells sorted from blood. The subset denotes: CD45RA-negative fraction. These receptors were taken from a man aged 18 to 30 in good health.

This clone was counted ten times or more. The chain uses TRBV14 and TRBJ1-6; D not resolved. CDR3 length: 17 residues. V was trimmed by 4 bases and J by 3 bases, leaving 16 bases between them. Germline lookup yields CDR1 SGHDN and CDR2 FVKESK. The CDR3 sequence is CASSPLETLGYNSPLHF. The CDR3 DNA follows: TGTGCCAGCAGCCCACTGGAGACCCTAGGCTATAATTCACCCCTCCACTTT.

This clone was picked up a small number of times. The CDR3 is CATLKSQGNNEQFF. DNA of the CDR3: TGTGCCACCCTTAAATCACAGGGGAACAATGAGCAGTTCTTC. This chain connects TRBV11-1 to TRBJ2-1; 7 bases fit TRBD1. The CDR3 has 14 amino acids. With 10 bases clipped from V and 5 bases from J, the junction kept 11 bases outside the gene matches. CDR1 and CDR2 (germline): SGHAT, FQDESV (reference sequence).

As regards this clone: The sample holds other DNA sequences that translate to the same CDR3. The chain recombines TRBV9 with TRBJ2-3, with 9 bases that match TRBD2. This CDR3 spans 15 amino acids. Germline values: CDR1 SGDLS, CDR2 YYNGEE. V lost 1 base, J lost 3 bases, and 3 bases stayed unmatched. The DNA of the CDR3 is TGTGCCAGCAGCGTAAGTAGCGGGAGTACAGATACGCAGTATTTT. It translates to CASSVSSGSTDTQYF.

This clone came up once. The CDR3 protein is CAWSVTGQFSNQPQHF. The CDR3 region has the DNA TGTGCCTGGAGTGTGACGGGGCAGTTTAGCAATCAGCCCCAGCATTTT. This chain joins TRBV30 and TRBJ1-5; possible D gene TRBD1, 5 bases. This CDR3 has 16 residues. V was cut by 0 bases and J by 0 bases, with 12 bases left in between. Germline V CDR1 and CDR2: GTSNPN, SVGIG (reference sequence).

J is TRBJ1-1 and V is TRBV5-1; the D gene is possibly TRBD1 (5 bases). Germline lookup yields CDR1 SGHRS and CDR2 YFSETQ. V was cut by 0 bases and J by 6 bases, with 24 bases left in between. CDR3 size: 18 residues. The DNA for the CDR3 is TGCGCCAGCAGCTTGGTTGACTCAACTTCTTCAGGGACCGCTGAAGCTTTCTTT. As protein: CASSLVDSTSSGTAEAFF.

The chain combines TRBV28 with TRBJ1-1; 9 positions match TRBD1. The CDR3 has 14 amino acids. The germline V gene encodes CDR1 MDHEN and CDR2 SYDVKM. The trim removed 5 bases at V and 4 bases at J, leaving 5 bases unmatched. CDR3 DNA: TGTGCCAGCAGTCCGTGGGACAGGGCCACTGAAGCTTTCTTT. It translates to CASSPWDRATEAFF.

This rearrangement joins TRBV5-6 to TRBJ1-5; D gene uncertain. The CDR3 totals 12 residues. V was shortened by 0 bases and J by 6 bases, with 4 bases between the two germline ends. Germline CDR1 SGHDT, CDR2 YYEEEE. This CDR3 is CASSLGFQPQHF. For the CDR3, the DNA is TGTGCCAGCAGCTTGGGTTTTCAGCCCCAGCATTTT.

The CDR3: CATRQFYGYTF. The CDR3 bases are TGTGCCACCCGACAGTTCTATGGCTACACCTTC. The V gene is TRBV6-4, the J gene TRBJ1-2, with TRBD1 as a possible D gene (5 bases). The CDR3 covers 11 residues. Germline CDR1 and CDR2: MRHNA and SNTAGT. The V and J ends lost 10 bases and 4 bases respectively, with 10 bases between them.

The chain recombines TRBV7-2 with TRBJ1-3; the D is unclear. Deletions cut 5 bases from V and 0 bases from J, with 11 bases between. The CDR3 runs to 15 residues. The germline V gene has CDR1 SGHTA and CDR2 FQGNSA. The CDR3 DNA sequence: TGTGCCAGCAGCCAAGGACGTGGCTCTGGAAACACCATATATTTT. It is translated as CASSQGRGSGNTIYF.

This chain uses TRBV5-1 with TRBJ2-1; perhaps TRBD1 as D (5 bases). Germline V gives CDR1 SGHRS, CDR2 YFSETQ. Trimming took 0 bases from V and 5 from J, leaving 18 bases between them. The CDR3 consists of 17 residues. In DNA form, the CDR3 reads TGCGCCAGCAGCTTGGGAAAAGGTGAAGGGGCCAACAATGAGCAGTTCTTC. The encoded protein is CASSLGKGEGANNEQFF.